This is a list of T cell receptor beta chains from one sample in a study of CD8+ T cells in alopecia areata. Sequencing was performed with immunoSEQ multiplex PCR; in TCRdb, only in-frame clones are kept and a portion is missing. The sample holds 150,000 to 200,000 clones, around 60% seen once. The specimen was CD4+ T cells sorted from blood, collected at week 4, from a patient treated with tofacitinib. The origin of the receptors is a human donor with alopecia areata. Each CDR3 is given with its conserved first and last residue. A D gene is named only where the DNA matches it firmly. The size entry is marked missing in some rows and otherwise reads once, few, many or a size class.

abundance,j_gene,v_gene,d_gene,CDR3aa,CDR3nt
few,TRBJ2-7,TRBV29-1,TRBD1,CSVKYPGQRYEQYF,TGCAGCGTTAAATACCCGGGACAGCGCTACGAGCAGTACTTC
NA,TRBJ2-1,TRBV27,NA,CASSFAGQRYNEQFF,TGTGCCAGCAGTTTCGCCGGACAGCGTTACAATGAGCAGTTCTTC
NA,TRBJ1-1,TRBV5-1,NA,CASSLGRQGAFF,TGCGCCAGCAGCTTGGGTAGGCAGGGAGCTTTCTTT
NA,TRBJ2-5,TRBV15,TRBD2,CATSRDPGGETQYF,TGTGCCACCAGCAGAGATCCCGGGGGGGAGACCCAGTACTTC
few,TRBJ1-1,TRBV29-1,NA,CSANGGSDTEAFF,TGCAGCGCAAACGGGGGCTCGGACACTGAAGCTTTCTTT
few,TRBJ2-5,TRBV4-1,NA,CASSQGAAQETQYF,TGCGCCAGCAGCCAAGGAGCTGCCCAAGAGACCCAGTACTTC
many,TRBJ2-5,TRBV5-1,NA,CASSLDSSRAQYF,TGCGCCAGCAGCTTGGACTCATCTAGGGCCCAGTACTTC
NA,TRBJ1-2,TRBV30,NA,CAWSPPDRLFYGYTF,TGTGCCTGGAGTCCACCCGATCGTCTATTCTATGGCTACACCTTC
NA,TRBJ2-3,TRBV25-1,TRBD1,CASSQWTGGFTDTQYF,TGTGCCAGCAGTCAGTGGACAGGGGGCTTCACAGATACGCAGTATTTT
few,TRBJ2-3,TRBV4-1,NA,CASSQDGQQGVSWDTQYF,TGCGCCAGCAGCCAAGATGGTCAACAGGGAGTAAGCTGGGATACGCAGTATTTT
few,TRBJ2-2,TRBV28,NA,CASSTLPWGSTGELFF,TGTGCCAGCAGTACTCTCCCTTGGGGATCCACCGGGGAGCTGTTTTTT
few,TRBJ2-7,TRBV18,TRBD1,CASSPVLTGRGEEQYF,TGTGCCAGCTCACCAGTGTTGACAGGGCGCGGAGAGGAGCAGTACTTC
few,TRBJ2-2,TRBV27,NA,CASSSPSQRDTGELFF,TGTGCCAGCAGTTCACCCAGCCAGCGGGACACCGGGGAGCTGTTTTTT